This TCR beta chain was sequenced during a study of blood T cell repertoires in COVID-19. The germline V gene has CDR1 ENHRY and CDR2 SYGVKD. The CDR3 contains 13 residues. Between the trimmed V and J ends, which lost 5 bases and 3 bases, there was a span of 10 bases. The repertoire was sequenced with immunoSEQ multiplex PCR; TCRdb's copy has only in-frame clones and lacks some. The table lists around 97,000 clones, around 89% of them singletons. The rearrangement uses TRBV10-3 and TRBJ1-2; TRBD1 is a possible D gene (5 bases). The sequence came from a woman aged 55-70 years with acute or convalescent COVID-19. The sample taken for sequencing was peripheral blood. The CDR3 reads CAISLGGDYGYTF. Here the CDR3 DNA reads TGTGCCATCAGTTTGGGGGGTGACTATGGCTACACCTTC.